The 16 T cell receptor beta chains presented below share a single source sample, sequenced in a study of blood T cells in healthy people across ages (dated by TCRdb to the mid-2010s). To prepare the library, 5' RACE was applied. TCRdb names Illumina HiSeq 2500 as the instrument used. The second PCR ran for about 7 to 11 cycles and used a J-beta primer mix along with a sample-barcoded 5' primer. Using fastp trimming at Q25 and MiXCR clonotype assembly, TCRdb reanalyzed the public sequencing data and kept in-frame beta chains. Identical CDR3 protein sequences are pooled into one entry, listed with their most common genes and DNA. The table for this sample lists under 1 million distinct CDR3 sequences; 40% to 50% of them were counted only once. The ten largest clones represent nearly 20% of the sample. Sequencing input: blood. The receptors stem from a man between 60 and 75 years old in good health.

Here the CDR3 reads CASSLVGGGRGNEQFF. The CDR3 nucleotides are TGTGCCAGCAGTTTAGTGGGGGGGGGCCGGGGCAATGAGCAGTTCTTC. The chain combines TRBV12-3 or TRBV12-4 with TRBJ2-1; D may be TRBD2 (7 bases). V lost 1 base and J 6 bases, leaving 16 bases between the germline ends. The CDR3 length is 16 residues.

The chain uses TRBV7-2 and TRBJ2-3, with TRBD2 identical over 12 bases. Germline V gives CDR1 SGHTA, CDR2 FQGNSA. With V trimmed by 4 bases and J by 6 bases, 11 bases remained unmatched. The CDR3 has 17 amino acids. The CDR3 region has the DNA TGTGCCAGCAGCTCGAACCCTAGCGGGGGGGTAAGTGATACGCAGTATTTT. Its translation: CASSSNPSGGVSDTQYF.

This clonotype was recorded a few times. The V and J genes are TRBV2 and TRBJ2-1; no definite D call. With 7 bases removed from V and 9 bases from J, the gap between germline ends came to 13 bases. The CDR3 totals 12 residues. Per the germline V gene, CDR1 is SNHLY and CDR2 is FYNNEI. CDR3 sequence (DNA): TGTGCCAGCAAGGTCCCTCGTGGTGAGCAGTTCTTC. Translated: CASKVPRGEQFF.

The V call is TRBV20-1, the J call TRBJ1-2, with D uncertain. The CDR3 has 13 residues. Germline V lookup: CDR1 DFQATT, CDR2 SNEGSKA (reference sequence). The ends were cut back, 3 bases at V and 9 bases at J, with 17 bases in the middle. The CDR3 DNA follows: TGCAGTGCTAGCCGATCCTCTAACTACAGCTACACCTTC. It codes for CSASRSSNYSYTF.

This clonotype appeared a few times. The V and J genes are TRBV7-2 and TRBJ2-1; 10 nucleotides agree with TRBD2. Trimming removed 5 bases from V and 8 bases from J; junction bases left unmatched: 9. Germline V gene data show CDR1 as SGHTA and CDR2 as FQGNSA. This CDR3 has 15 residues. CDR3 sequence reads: CASSRTSGDLHEQFF. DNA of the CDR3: TGTGCCAGCAGCCGAACTAGCGGGGACCTCCATGAGCAGTTCTTC.

CDR3 in DNA: TGTGCCAGCAGCGTGGGGACTAGCGGGAAAGAGACCCAGTTCTTC. Translation: CASSVGTSGKETQFF. The chain employs TRBV9 and TRBJ2-1, with 13 bases lining up with TRBD2. Germline loops: CDR1 SGDLS, CDR2 YYNGEE. Losses at the gene ends were 2 bases for V and 13 bases for J; bases not matched to a gene: 9. CDR3 length: 15 residues.

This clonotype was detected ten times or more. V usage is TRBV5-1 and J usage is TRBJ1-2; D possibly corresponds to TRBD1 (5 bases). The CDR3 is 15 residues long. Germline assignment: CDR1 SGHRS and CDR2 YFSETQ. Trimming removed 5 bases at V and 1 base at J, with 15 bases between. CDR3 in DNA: TGCGCCAGCAGTGCGGCGGCAGGGAGTAACTATGGCTACACCTTC. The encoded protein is CASSAAAGSNYGYTF.

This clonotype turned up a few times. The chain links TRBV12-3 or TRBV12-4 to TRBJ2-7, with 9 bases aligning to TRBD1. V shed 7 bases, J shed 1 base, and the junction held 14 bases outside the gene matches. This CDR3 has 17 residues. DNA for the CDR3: TGTGCCAGCACCCCGGGACAGGGAAGGGGAGGGTCCTACGAGCAGTACTTC. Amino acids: CASTPGQGRGGSYEQYF.

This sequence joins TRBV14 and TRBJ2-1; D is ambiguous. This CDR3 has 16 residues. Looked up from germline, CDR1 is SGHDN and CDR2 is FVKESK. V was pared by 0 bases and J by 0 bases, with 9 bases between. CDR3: CASSQDSTISYNEQFF. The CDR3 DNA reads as TGTGCCAGCAGCCAAGACAGCACCATCTCCTACAATGAGCAGTTCTTC.

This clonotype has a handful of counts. CDR3 sequence (DNA): TGCGCCAGCAGTACCGGTGAGGGTGGGATCTCACCCCTCCACTTT. Translated: CASSTGEGGISPLHF. The chain employs TRBV5-1 and TRBJ1-6, with unresolved D. The V end was cut by 5 bases, the J end by 10 bases, with 19 bases between. CDR3 size: 15 residues. Germline loops: CDR1 SGHRS, CDR2 YFSETQ.

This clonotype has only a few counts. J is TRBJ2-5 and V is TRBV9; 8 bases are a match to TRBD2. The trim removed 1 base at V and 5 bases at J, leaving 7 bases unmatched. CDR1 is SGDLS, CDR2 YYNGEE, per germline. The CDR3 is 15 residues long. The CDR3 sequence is CASSVSGGGRETQYF. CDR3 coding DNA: TGTGCCAGCAGCGTATCTGGCGGGGGGCGGGAGACCCAGTACTTC.

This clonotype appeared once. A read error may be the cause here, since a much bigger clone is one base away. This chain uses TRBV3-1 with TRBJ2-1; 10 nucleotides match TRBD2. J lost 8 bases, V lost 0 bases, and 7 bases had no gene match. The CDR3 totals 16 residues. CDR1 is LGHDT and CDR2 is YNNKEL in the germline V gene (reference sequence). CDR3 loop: CASSQDQLAGYDEQFF. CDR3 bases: TGTGCCAGCAGCCAAGATCAACTAGCGGGGTACGATGAGCAGTTCTTC.

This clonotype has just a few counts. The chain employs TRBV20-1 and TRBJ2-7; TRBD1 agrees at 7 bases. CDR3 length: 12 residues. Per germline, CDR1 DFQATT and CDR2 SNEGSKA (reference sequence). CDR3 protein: CSIDRADQEQYF. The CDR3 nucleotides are TGCAGCATCGACAGGGCGGATCAGGAGCAGTACTTC.

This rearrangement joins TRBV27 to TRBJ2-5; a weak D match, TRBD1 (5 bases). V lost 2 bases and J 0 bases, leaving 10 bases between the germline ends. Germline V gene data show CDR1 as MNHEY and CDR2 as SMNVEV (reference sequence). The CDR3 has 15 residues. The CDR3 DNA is TGTGCCAGCAGTTTAACAGGCACGTACCAAGAGACCCAGTACTTC. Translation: CASSLTGTYQETQYF.

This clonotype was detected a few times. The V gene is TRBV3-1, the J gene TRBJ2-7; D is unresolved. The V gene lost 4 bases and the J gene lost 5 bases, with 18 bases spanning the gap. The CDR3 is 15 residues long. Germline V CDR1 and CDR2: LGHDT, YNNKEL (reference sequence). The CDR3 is CASSPTFRSDDEQYF. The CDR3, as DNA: TGTGCCAGCAGCCCCACCTTTAGGTCTGACGACGAGCAGTACTTC.

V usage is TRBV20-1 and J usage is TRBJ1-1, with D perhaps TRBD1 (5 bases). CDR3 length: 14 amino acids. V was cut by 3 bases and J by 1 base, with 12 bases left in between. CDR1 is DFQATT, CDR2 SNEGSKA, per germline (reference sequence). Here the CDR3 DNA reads TGCAGTGCTAGGCGGGGCCAGGCGAACACTGAAGCTTTCTTT. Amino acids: CSARRGQANTEAFF.